Below, 10 T cell receptor beta chains from the same sample are listed, as sequenced in a study of cytomegalovirus exposure and HLA in healthy donors. The PCR had 60 Vbeta and 13 Jbeta primers. Some clones are missing from TCRdb's copy, which holds only in-frame ones; the method was immunoSEQ multiplex PCR. The sample gives 40,000 to 55,000 clones, roughly four fifths of which show up once; 2.5% is in the top ten. Material for sequencing was PBMCs. These receptors originate from a boy between 10 and 17 years old in good health and CMV-seropositive.

The CDR3 is CAISTGFPMGYTF. CDR3 in DNA: TGTGCCATCTCTACAGGGTTTCCTATGGGCTACACCTTC. The V gene is TRBV19, the J gene TRBJ1-2; tentatively, D is TRBD1 (6 bases). V was pared by 10 bases and J by 8 bases, with 20 bases between. The CDR3 has 13 amino acids. Germline assignment: CDR1 LNHDA and CDR2 SQIVND (reference sequence).

This clone appeared a few times. This chain uses TRBV29-1 with TRBJ2-7, with D possibly being TRBD2 (5 bases). CDR3 size: 11 residues. V was cut by 4 bases and J by 3 bases, with 7 bases left in between. Germline CDR1 is SQVTM and CDR2 is ANQGSEA. CDR3 sequence reads: CSVVGSYEQYF. The CDR3 bases are TGCAGCGTTGTGGGGAGCTACGAGCAGTACTTC.

On this clone itself: An end of the junction does not agree with germline; a read error may underlie this. The genes are TRBV12-5 and TRBJ1-5; unclear D gene. The CDR3 runs 16 residues. Germline V gives CDR1 LGHNT, CDR2 FRNRAP. CDR3 sequence reads: CASGLEGRPSNQPQHF. DNA for the CDR3: TGTGCTAGTGGCTTGGAAGGGAGACCTAGCAATCAGCCCCAGCATTTT.

This chain connects TRBV19 to TRBJ2-5; no firm D call. Germline V CDR1 and CDR2: LNHDA, SQIVND (reference sequence). V lost 4 bases to trimming and J lost 5 bases, with 14 bases between them. This CDR3 has 14 residues. The CDR3 loop is CASSNAVRLETQYF. CDR3 DNA: TGTGCCAGTAGTAATGCGGTACGCTTGGAGACCCAGTACTTC. Together with reference TRBV19 and TRBJ2-5, the CDR3 gives the full variable domain: DGGITQSPKYLFRKEGQNVTLSCEQNLNHDAMYWYRQDPGQGLRLIYYSQIVNDFQKGDIAEGYSVSREKKESFPLTVTSAQKNPTAFYLCASSNAVRLETQYFGPGTRLLVL.

The rearrangement uses TRBV7-8 and TRBJ1-6; no clear D. Germline CDR1 and CDR2: SGHVS and FQNEAQ. Trimming stripped 3 bases from V and 7 bases from J, with 10 bases between. The CDR3 is made up of 14 amino acids. CDR3 sequence reads: CASSFIIENSPLHF. CDR3 DNA sequence: TGTGCCAGCAGCTTCATCATAGAGAATTCACCCCTCCACTTT.

The chain combines TRBV10-2 with TRBJ1-4; D possibly corresponds to TRBD1 (6 bases). Trimming removed 5 bases at V and 13 bases at J, with 23 bases between. The CDR3 runs to 15 residues. Per the germline V gene, CDR1 is WSHSY and CDR2 is SAAADI. For the CDR3, the DNA is TGCGCCAGCAGTCCAGGGGTTGTGGGGCAAGCGACACTGTTTTTT. Protein product: CASSPGVVGQATLFF.

The chain combines TRBV6-6 with TRBJ2-7, with D hard to call. Germline CDR1 and CDR2: MNHNY and SVGAGI (reference sequence). The CDR3 covers 11 residues. Trimming removed 5 bases at V and 11 bases at J, with 13 bases between. CDR3 loop: CASSLSTSKYF. CDR3 bases: TGTGCCAGCAGTCTAAGTACGAGCAAGTACTTC.

The chain uses TRBV6-5 and TRBJ1-5; D perhaps matches TRBD1 (5 bases). Germline assignment: CDR1 MNHEY and CDR2 SVGAGI. Deletions cut 5 bases from V and 0 bases from J, with 11 bases between. This CDR3 is 15 amino acids long. This chain's CDR3 is CASSPDSYSNQPQHF. DNA for the CDR3: TGTGCCAGCAGTCCCGACAGTTATAGCAATCAGCCCCAGCATTTT.

V and J are TRBV29-1 and TRBJ2-1; 8 nucleotides align to TRBD2. The junction had 2 bases not matched to a gene; V was cut back by 7 bases and J by 0 bases. The CDR3 is 13 residues long. Germline lookup yields CDR1 SQVTM and CDR2 ANQGSEA. This CDR3 is CSAGTSSYNEQFF. The DNA for the CDR3 is TGCAGCGCCGGGACTAGCTCCTACAATGAGCAGTTCTTC.

As for this clone: At one of its ends the junction is not consistent with the germline gene, which may arise from a read error. The chain carries TRBV7-9 and TRBJ1-1, with a tentative D call TRBD1 (6 bases). The germline V gene encodes CDR1 SEHNR and CDR2 FQNEAQ (reference sequence). This CDR3 has 15 residues. In DNA, the CDR3 is TGTTCCAGTATACCCGGGGGGGGGCAGAACACTGAAGCTTTCTTT. As protein: CSSIPGGGQNTEAFF.